This T cell receptor (beta chain) was sequenced during a study of T-cell reconstitution after alpha-beta-depleted transplantation in children. The TCRbeta library was prepared with unique molecular identifiers. TCRdb re-analysed the PCR reads in MiXCR, keeping a single row per CDR3 protein. The sample lists 90,000 to 150,000 distinct CDR3 sequences; around 23% were seen once. This clonotype was counted between two and nine times. What it binds is unknown. The study's findings and limits: In patients about two months after transplant, alpha-beta T cells reportedly arose from several hundred expanded graft clones. A year post-transplant, T-cell counts and diversity derived mostly from newly produced T cells.

The sequences come from PBMCs, mostly from graft donor cells, collected 180 days after TCRalphabeta/CD19-depleted stem cell transplant. The receptor was isolated from a male patient aged 2 to 10 who had a stem cell transplant for chronic granulomatous disease, so the T cells may come from the graft donor.

The CDR3 DNA is TGCAGTGCTAGGATAACTCCGCGGGAGGGAGGCACAGATACGCAGTATTTT. Translating it yields CSARITPREGGTDTQYF. The chain is built from TRBV20-1 and TRBJ2-3; 9 bases are a match to TRBD2. CDR1 and CDR2 (germline): DFQATT, SNEGSKA (reference sequence). Losses at the gene ends were 3 bases for V and 1 base for J; bases not matched to a gene: 11. The CDR3 has 17 amino acids.